The source of this T cell receptor (beta chain) is a study of CD8 T cell repertoires and HIV-1 epitope variants. This CDR3 comprises 15 residues. Notes on this clone: Antigen unknown.

The protocol was immunoSEQ multiplex PCR, while the TCRdb copy is restricted to in-frame clones and leaves out a portion. This table holds approximately 6,000 clones, about 64% found once. What was sequenced was cultured CD8+ T cells derived from PBMCs. The rearrangement links TRBV12-2 to TRBJ1-3. TRBV12-2 is a recognized pseudogene. The source is a male donor with HIV. DNA for the CDR3: TGTGCAAGTCGATGGACCGTTAGCTCTGGAAACACCATATATTTT. Its translation is CASRWTVSSGNTIYF.